This T cell receptor beta chain comes out of a study of CD8 T cells in ankylosing spondylitis. The study's findings and limits: One TCR beta motif, made up of several highly homologous variants, appeared characteristic of ankylosing spondylitis blood. According to the report, clones linked to the disease were significantly enriched in matched synovial fluid samples taken from ankylosing spondylitis patients.

In TCRdb, the 5' RACE reads were re-called with MiXCR into one record per CDR3 protein. The repertoire includes roughly 400,000 distinct CDR3 sequences, 20% to 25% of them detected once, and about 15% sits in the top ten. The CDR3 length is 15 residues. V was pared by 0 bases and J by 4 bases, with 13 bases between. Germline V CDR1 and CDR2: SGHDN, FVKESK. With respect to this clonotype: The antigen remains unidentified.

The sample taken for sequencing was blood, either unsorted or a sorted T cell fraction (not recorded which). The chain joins TRBV14 to TRBJ2-7; the D gene is possibly TRBD2 (5 bases). This TCR was recovered from a male donor with ankylosing spondylitis. Here the CDR3 DNA reads TGTGCCAGCAGCCAAGATCCGGGGATGGGGTACGAGCAGTACTTC. Its translation is CASSQDPGMGYEQYF. Filled out from reference TRBV14 and TRBJ2-7, the complete variable domain reads EAGVTQFPSHSVIEKGQTVTLRCDPISGHDNLYWYRRVMGKEIKFLLHFVKESKQDESGMPNNRFLAERTGGTYSTLKVQPAELEDSGVYFCASSQDPGMGYEQYFGPGTRLTVT.